This T cell receptor (beta chain) originates from a study of cytomegalovirus exposure and HLA in healthy donors. Broader study findings: The analysis excluded some indistinguishable V segments, including TRBV6-2 and TRBV6-3. Immune exposure data for these donors was limited to CMV serostatus. Sequencing likely caused a cluster of highly shared sequence variants.

Researchers ran the PCR with 60 Vbeta and 13 Jbeta primers. The method was immunoSEQ multiplex PCR; TCRdb's version includes in-frame clones alone and lacks a portion of them. Among about 69,000 clones listed, 74% were seen once. Germline V gene sequence: CDR1 SGHDT, CDR2 YYEEEE. V was cut by 0 bases and J by 0 bases, with 15 bases left in between. This CDR3 region has 17 residues. Notes on this clone: Its cognate antigen is unknown.

The chain carries TRBV5-6 and TRBJ1-1; D unclear. Material: PBMCs. The TCR originated in a woman aged 55-69 years in good health and CMV-seropositive. The CDR3 is CASSLDGPGVLNTEAFF. Here the CDR3 DNA reads TGTGCCAGCAGCTTGGATGGGCCCGGGGTCCTGAACACTGAAGCTTTCTTT.